This TCR gamma chain was documented in a study of gamma-delta chains in newborns, infants, children (dated by TCRdb to the late 2010s). Study-wide context: According to the study title, microbial exposure causes polyclonal expansion of innate gammadelta T cells right after birth. The study investigated how microbial exposure shaped innate gammadelta T cell populations in human newborns immediately after birth.

The germline V and J ends show losses of 3 bases and 4 bases respectively, and no gene match explains 9 bases of the junction. From a lookup of the germline V gene (reference sequence), CDR1 and CDR2 are GITISATS and ISYDGTV. The CDR3 sequence holds 14 residues, the cysteine and phenylalanine included. Only CDR3 DNA remains: 42 bases, in frame from the first base. Remarks on this clone: The target of this receptor is not known. No quality values exist for individual bases; no much larger clone is one base distant.

Data came from an Illumina MiSeq. TCRdb processed the public reads again with the CATT caller, after which rows with matching DNA were combined. In all, the sample holds under 5,000 gamma-chain clones, and roughly 57% of those were seen once. Of the sample, over 15% is held by the ten largest clones. This receptor was identified in a child who was a newborn, infant or young child, either healthy, febrile or measles-vaccinated (not recorded which). This chain joins TRGV9 to TRGJ1 or TRGJ2. The J gene was missing in TCRdb and was found by matching the end of the DNA to germline. Sequences were obtained from blood. The CDR3 in this case is CALWERLGYYKKLF. The DNA sequence reads TGTGCCTTGTGGGAGCGTTTGGGATATTATAAGAAACTCTTT.